The following is a TCR beta chain sequence with its context. The antigen is undetermined. The CDR3 is cut off 3 residues early in the read; its end comes from the germline J gene. From germline, CDR1 is LNHDA and CDR2 SQIVND (reference sequence). The CDR3 has 16 amino acids. V was clipped by 1 base and J by 4 bases, with 16 bases between them. Clones were sequenced by immunoSEQ multiplex PCR, and TCRdb holds only the in-frame ones, with some missing. This specimen shows some 30,000 clones; the ten leading clones hold 4.2%. The data were obtained in a study of T cells in women clearing cervical HPV infection. Study-level background: Controls' single incident HPV16 infection cleared within 12 months without precancer.

Study results and caveats: Unknown T-cell numbers per sample may underlie the richness differences.

The chain recombines TRBV19 with TRBJ2-5, with D perhaps being TRBD1 or TRBD2 (5 bases each). The TCR was taken from a woman aged 18 to 75 with a cervical HPV16 infection that either progressed to CIN3+ or cleared (not recorded which). Input material: blood buffy coat. The CDR3 region is CASSIGGQTEAETQYF. CDR3 bases read: TGTGCCAGTAGTATAGGAGGGCAGACAGAGGCAGAGACC.